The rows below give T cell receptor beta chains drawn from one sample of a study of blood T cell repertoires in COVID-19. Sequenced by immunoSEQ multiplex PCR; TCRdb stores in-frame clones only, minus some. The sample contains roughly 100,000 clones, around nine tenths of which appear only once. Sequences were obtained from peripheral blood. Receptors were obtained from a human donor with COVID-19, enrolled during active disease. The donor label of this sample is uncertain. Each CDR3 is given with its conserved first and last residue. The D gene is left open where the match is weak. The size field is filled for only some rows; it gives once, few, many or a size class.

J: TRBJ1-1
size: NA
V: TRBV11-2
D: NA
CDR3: CASSSSGASNTEAFF
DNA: TGTGCCAGCAGCTCCTCTGGAGCCTCCAACACTGAAGCTTTCTTT

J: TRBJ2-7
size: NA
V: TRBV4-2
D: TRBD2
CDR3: CASSRTGTRTYEQYF
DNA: TGTGCCAGCAGCCGTACCGGGACTAGGACCTACGAGCAGTACTTC

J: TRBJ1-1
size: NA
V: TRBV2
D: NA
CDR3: CASSPREVTTEAFF
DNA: TGTGCCAGCAGTCCCAGGGAGGTGACCACTGAAGCTTTCTTT

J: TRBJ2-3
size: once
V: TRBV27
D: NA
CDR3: CASSYAHRGTDTQYF
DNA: TGTGCCAGCAGTTATGCCCACCGGGGCACAGATACGCAGTATTTT

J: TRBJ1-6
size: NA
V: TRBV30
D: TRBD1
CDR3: CAWTNIGQGGYNSPLHF
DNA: TGTGCCTGGACCAACATAGGACAGGGTGGCTATAATTCACCCCTCCACTTT

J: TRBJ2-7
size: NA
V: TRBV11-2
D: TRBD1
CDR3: CASSAHPGQGTYEQYF
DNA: TGTGCCAGCAGCGCCCACCCGGGACAGGGGACCTACGAGCAGTACTTC

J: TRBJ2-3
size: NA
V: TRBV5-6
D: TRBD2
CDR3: CASRPGLAITDTQYF
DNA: TGTGCCAGCAGGCCGGGACTAGCGATCACAGATACGCAGTATTTT

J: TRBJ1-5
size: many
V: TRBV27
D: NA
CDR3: CASSFEPGQPQHF
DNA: TGTGCCAGCAGTTTTGAACCGGGTCAGCCCCAGCATTTT

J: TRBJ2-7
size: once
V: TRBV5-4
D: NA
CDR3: CASSLALAGAYEQYF
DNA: TGTGCCAGCAGCTTGGCACTAGCTGGCGCCTACGAGCAGTACTTC

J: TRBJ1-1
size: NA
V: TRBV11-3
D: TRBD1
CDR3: CASSSGQGAGAFF
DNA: TGTGCCAGCAGCTCAGGACAGGGGGCAGGAGCTTTCTTT

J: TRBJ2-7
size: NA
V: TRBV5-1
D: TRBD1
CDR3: CASGSGTVGLYEQYF
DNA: TGCGCCAGCGGATCCGGGACAGTTGGTTTGTACGAGCAGTACTTC

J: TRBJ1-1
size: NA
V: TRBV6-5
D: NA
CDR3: CASLSPGPLKAFF
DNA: TGTGCCAGCTTGAGTCCAGGGCCTTTGAAAGCTTTCTTT

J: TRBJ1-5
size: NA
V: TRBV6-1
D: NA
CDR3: CASSENSFYSNQPQHF
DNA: TGTGCCAGCAGTGAAAACAGTTTCTATAGCAATCAGCCCCAGCATTTT

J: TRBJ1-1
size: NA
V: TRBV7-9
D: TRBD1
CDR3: CASSRTGGNTEAFF
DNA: TGTGCCAGCAGCCGGACAGGGGGGAACACTGAAGCTTTCTTT

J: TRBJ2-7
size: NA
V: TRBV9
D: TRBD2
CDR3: CASSERAGGPFDEQYF
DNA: TGTGCCAGCAGCGAGAGAGCGGGAGGGCCGTTCGACGAGCAGTACTTC

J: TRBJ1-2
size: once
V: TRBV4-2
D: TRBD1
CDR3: CASNAGGWNGYTF
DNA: TGTGCCAGCAACGCAGGGGGCTGGAATGGCTACACCTTC

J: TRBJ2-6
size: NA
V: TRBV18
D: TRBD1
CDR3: CASSPLDRAFTGANVLTF
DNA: TGTGCCAGCTCACCCCTGGACAGGGCCTTTACTGGGGCCAACGTCCTGACTTTC

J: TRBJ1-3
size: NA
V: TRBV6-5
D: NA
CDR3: CASSYSPQAGNTIYF
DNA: TGTGCCAGCAGTTACAGCCCTCAGGCGGGAAACACCATATATTTT

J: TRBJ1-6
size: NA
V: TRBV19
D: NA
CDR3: CASSIANNPNSPLHF
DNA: TGTGCCAGTAGTATTGCAAACAATCCCAATTCACCCCTCCACTTT

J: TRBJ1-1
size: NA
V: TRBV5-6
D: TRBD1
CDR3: CASSLESGGTEAFF
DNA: TGTGCCAGCAGCTTGGAATCAGGGGGCACTGAAGCTTTCTTT

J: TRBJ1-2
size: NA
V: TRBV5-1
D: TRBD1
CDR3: CASSLRDRGLYGYTF
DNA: TGCGCCAGCAGCTTGCGGGACAGGGGGCTCTATGGCTACACCTTC

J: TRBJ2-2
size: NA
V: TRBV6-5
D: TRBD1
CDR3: CASNRGQVGELFF
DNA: TGTGCCAGCAATAGGGGGCAGGTCGGGGAGCTGTTTTTT

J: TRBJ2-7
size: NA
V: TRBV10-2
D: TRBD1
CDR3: CASRHAGDRGREQYF
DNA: TGCGCCAGCCGTCACGCGGGGGACAGGGGGCGCGAGCAGTACTTC

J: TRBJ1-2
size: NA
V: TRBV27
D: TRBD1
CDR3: CASSLGQGDPLNYGYTF
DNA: TGTGCCAGCAGTTTGGGGCAGGGGGATCCCCTTAACTATGGCTACACCTTC